This T cell receptor (beta chain) was recovered during a study of blood T cell repertoires in COVID-19. CDR3 length equals 15 residues. The V gene end was trimmed by 4 bases and the J gene end by 4 bases; junction bases not matched to a gene: 7. The V gene's germline CDR1 is SGHKS and CDR2 YYEKEE (reference sequence). Here immunoSEQ multiplex PCR was the method, and the copy in TCRdb shows in-frame clones only, minus some. The data contain over 150,000 clones, approximately 91% of them singletons. The chain combines TRBV5-5 with TRBJ2-1; 8 bases match TRBD2. The sequence was collected from a man aged 18 to 30 with acute or convalescent COVID-19. Input material: peripheral blood. The DNA for the CDR3 is TGTGCCAGCAGCCCTAGCGGGTATGCTTACAATGAGCAGTTCTTC. It is translated as CASSPSGYAYNEQFF.